One and the same sample provided the 28 T cell receptor beta chains below, sequenced in a study of beta chain features in type 1 diabetes. The whole isolated RNA underwent reverse transcription, so sequencing captured expressed TCRB transcripts. Only in-frame clones appear in the TCRdb table, and some are missing; sequencing was by immunoSEQ multiplex PCR. The sample includes around 340,000 clones, 6.5% to 10% of them seen just once. Sequences were obtained from central memory CD4+ T cells from blood. The receptor set was obtained from a woman aged 18 to 35 in good health.

The sample holds a few counts of this clone. The chain recombines TRBV10-3 with TRBJ1-2; 9 nucleotides agree with TRBD1. Germline CDR1 ENHRY, CDR2 SYGVKD. The CDR3 is 15 amino acids. The junction had 11 bases not matched to a gene; V was cut back by 10 bases and J by 2 bases. This CDR3 reads CASFYPGQGNYGYTF. The CDR3 bases are TGTGCCAGCTTCTATCCGGGACAGGGAAACTATGGCTACACCTTC.

The chain uses TRBV7-2 and TRBJ2-4; D possibly matches TRBD1 or TRBD2 (6 bases each). This CDR3 region has 15 residues. The germline V and J ends were trimmed by 1 base and 6 bases, with 13 bases remaining between them. Germline assignment: CDR1 SGHTA and CDR2 FQGNSA. The CDR3 DNA is TGTGCCAGCAGCTTAGGGGGGGCAGGGAGAAACATTCAGTACTTC. Its translation is CASSLGGAGRNIQYF.

This clone came up a few times. V gene TRBV7-8 combines with J gene TRBJ2-5; D call uncertain. This CDR3 has 15 amino acids. The germline V and J ends were trimmed by 2 bases and 2 bases, with 12 bases remaining between them. Germline CDR1 SGHVS, CDR2 FQNEAQ. Here the CDR3 DNA reads TGTGCCAGCAGCTTAACCTGGAGCAGGCAAGAGACCCAGTACTTC. This encodes CASSLTWSRQETQYF.

There are many counts of this clone. The V call is TRBV18, the J call TRBJ2-2; TRBD1 agrees at 8 bases. Losses at the gene ends were 2 bases for V and 5 bases for J; bases not matched to a gene: 7. This CDR3 region has 16 residues. In germline, CDR1 is KGHSH, CDR2 LQKENI. The CDR3 DNA reads TGTGCCAGCTCACCAAGTGGACAGGGTCTTACCGGGGAGCTGTTTTTT. Protein product: CASSPSGQGLTGELFF.

This clone was recorded at least ten times. The rearrangement uses TRBV29-1 and TRBJ2-1; 7 positions agree with TRBD2. CDR3 length: 16 amino acids. V was pared by 4 bases and J by 0 bases, with 9 bases of the junction left unmatched. Per germline, CDR1 SQVTM and CDR2 ANQGSEA. The CDR3 is CSVGYGREHSYNEQFF. The CDR3, as DNA: TGCAGCGTTGGATATGGGCGGGAGCACTCCTACAATGAGCAGTTCTTC.

The chain is built from TRBV7-2 and TRBJ1-5; perhaps TRBD1 as D (6 bases). The V gene lost 5 bases and the J gene lost 5 bases, with 16 bases spanning the gap. The germline gives CDR1 SGHTA, CDR2 FQGNSA. This CDR3 has 15 amino acids. The CDR3 sequence: CASSLTYREHQPQHF. As DNA, the CDR3 is TGTGCCAGCAGCCTAACATACAGGGAGCATCAGCCCCAGCATTTT.

This clone has more than one count but fewer than ten. The chain joins TRBV7-2 to TRBJ2-1, with TRBD2 matching 9 bases. The CDR3 extends over 14 amino acids. The germline CDR1 and CDR2 sequences are SGHTA and FQGNSA. V shed 5 bases and J 3 bases; nucleotides not matched to a gene: 2. The CDR3 protein is CASSRSGSYNEQFF. CDR3 nucleotide sequence: TGTGCCAGCAGCCGTAGCGGGAGCTACAATGAGCAGTTCTTC. The complete variable domain, with remaining parts taken from reference TRBV7-2 and TRBJ2-1, reads GAGVSQSPSNKVTEKGKDVELRCDPISGHTALYWYRQSLGQGLEFLIYFQGNSAPDKSGLPSDRFSAERTGGSVSTLTIQRTQQEDSAVYLCASSRSGSYNEQFFGPGTRLTVL.

The J gene is TRBJ1-2, the V gene TRBV6-5; no reliable D call. The V end was cut by 5 bases, the J end by 8 bases, with 12 bases between. The CDR3 extends over 12 amino acids. Germline CDR1 reads MNHEY; CDR2 reads SVGAGI. The DNA of the CDR3 is TGTGCCAGCAGTACCCCTACACTCGGCTACACCTTC. Its translation is CASSTPTLGYTF.

The table lists this clone with many counts. The chain recombines TRBV7-2 with TRBJ2-3; D is possibly TRBD2 (6 bases). V was pared by 7 bases and J by 0 bases, with 11 bases between. Germline V CDR1 and CDR2: SGHTA, FQGNSA. The CDR3 is 14 residues long. The CDR3 DNA is TGTGCCAGCAAAAGCGGGCGGAGCACAGATACGCAGTATTTT. This codes for CASKSGRSTDTQYF.

This clone was picked up a small number of times. The chain links TRBV9 to TRBJ2-1, with 8 bases aligning to TRBD2. Germline V gene lookup returns CDR1 SGDLS and CDR2 YYNGEE. The CDR3 covers 15 residues. V lost 0 bases, J lost 5 bases, and 4 bases stayed unmatched. The CDR3 is CASSVESGSNNEQFF. CDR3 in DNA: TGTGCCAGCAGCGTAGAGAGCGGGAGTAACAATGAGCAGTTCTTC. The full variable domain, completed using reference TRBV9 and TRBJ2-1, is DSGVTQTPKHLITATGQRVTLRCSPRSGDLSVYWYQQSLDQGLQFLIQYYNGEERAKGNILERFSAQQFPDLHSELNLSSLELGDSALYFCASSVESGSNNEQFFGPGTRLTVL.

The DNA of the CDR3 is TGTGCCAGCAGCCGACTAGCGGGAGACCACAATGAGCAGTTCTTC. Translated, it gives CASSRLAGDHNEQFF. The chain joins TRBV5-4 to TRBJ2-1; 12 bases align to TRBD2. Germline V gives CDR1 SGHNT, CDR2 YYREEE (reference sequence). V lost 4 bases, J lost 5 bases, and 4 bases stayed unmatched. The CDR3 is made up of 15 amino acids.

The table lists this clone with a few counts. This same CDR3 is encoded by further DNA sequences in the sample. The rearrangement links TRBV7-2 to TRBJ2-5, with D possibly TRBD2 on 5 matching bases. This CDR3 is built from 11 residues. Germline V lookup: CDR1 SGHTA, CDR2 FQGNSA. The germline V and J ends were trimmed by 5 bases and 4 bases, with 5 bases remaining between them. The CDR3 nucleotides read TGTGCCAGCAGCCGGGGAGAGACCCAGTACTTC. It codes for CASSRGETQYF.

The V and J genes are TRBV25-1 and TRBJ1-2; D is possibly TRBD1 (5 bases). Germline CDR1 and CDR2: MGHDK and SYGVNS. Trimming stripped 10 bases from V and 6 bases from J, with 18 bases between. The CDR3 is made up of 13 amino acids. The CDR3 spells CATSREFIDGYTF. For the CDR3, the DNA is TGTGCCACCTCCAGGGAATTTATCGATGGCTACACCTTC.

This clone turned up a few times. V usage is TRBV28 and J usage is TRBJ1-2; no reliable D call. V was shortened by 6 bases and J by 4 bases, with 15 bases between the two germline ends. Germline V gene sequence: CDR1 MDHEN, CDR2 SYDVKM. CDR3 length: 14 residues. The CDR3 protein is CASRGLDGTYGYTF. The CDR3 DNA follows: TGTGCCAGCAGGGGTTTGGACGGCACCTATGGCTACACCTTC.

This clone was seen a few times. This rearrangement joins TRBV19 to TRBJ2-4, with TRBD2 matching 11 bases. The ends lost 6 bases at V and 5 bases at J; junction bases unmatched: 6. Germline V gives CDR1 LNHDA, CDR2 SQIVND (reference sequence). The CDR3 extends over 15 amino acids. CDR3 sequence reads: CASSAGLAGQNIQYF. For the CDR3, the DNA is TGTGCCAGTAGCGCCGGACTAGCGGGTCAAAACATTCAGTACTTC.

The chain uses TRBV5-1 and TRBJ2-7, with a weak D call TRBD1 (5 bases). Trimming took 1 base from V and 0 from J, leaving 8 bases between them. The CDR3 covers 14 residues. In germline, CDR1 is SGHRS, CDR2 YFSETQ. The CDR3 spells CASSLRQSSYEQYF. As DNA, the CDR3 is TGCGCCAGCAGCTTGAGACAGAGCTCCTACGAGCAGTACTTC.

This clone was counted between two and nine times. The V gene is TRBV7-2, the J gene TRBJ2-3, with 7 bases aligning to TRBD2. J was trimmed by 0 bases and V by 5 bases; bases with no gene match: 2. CDR1 is SGHTA and CDR2 is FQGNSA in the germline V gene. The CDR3 runs to 14 residues. The CDR3 coding sequence is TGTGCCAGCAGCCGTAGCGGGAGCACAGATACGCAGTATTTT. Translation: CASSRSGSTDTQYF.

The chain recombines TRBV11-2 with TRBJ2-2, with D possibly matching TRBD2 (6 bases). CDR3 length equals 16 residues. Germline-derived CDR1 and CDR2 are SGHAT and FQNNGV. V was pared by 0 bases and J by 0 bases, with 8 bases between. The chain's CDR3 is CASSLDRLANTGELFF. For the CDR3, the DNA is TGTGCCAGCAGCTTAGACAGACTAGCGAACACCGGGGAGCTGTTTTTT.

The V call is TRBV29-1, the J call TRBJ1-1, with D maybe TRBD1 (6 bases). This CDR3 region has 12 residues. Germline-derived CDR1 and CDR2 are SQVTM and ANQGSEA. CDR3 sequence (DNA): TGCAGTGCTAACAGGGTGAACACTGAAGCTTTCTTT. Translation: CSANRVNTEAFF.

This clone was detected only a few times. Other DNA sequences from this sample encode an identical CDR3 as well. This sequence joins TRBV28 and TRBJ1-2; tentatively, D is TRBD1 (6 bases). Trimming stripped 6 bases from V and 0 bases from J, with 14 bases between. The CDR3 sequence is 15 residues long. CDR1 is MDHEN and CDR2 is SYDVKM in the germline V gene. CDR3 in DNA: TGTGCCAGCAGCTCCGGACAGAAACCTAACTATGGCTACACCTTC. It is translated as CASSSGQKPNYGYTF.

Only a few counts were recorded for this clone. This CDR3 is CSVRLAGSSYEQYF. In DNA form, the CDR3 reads TGCAGCGTTAGACTAGCGGGAAGCTCCTACGAGCAGTACTTC. The rearrangement uses TRBV29-1 and TRBJ2-7, with 11 bases matching TRBD2. The CDR3 has 14 residues. The V gene's germline CDR1 is SQVTM and CDR2 ANQGSEA. Trimming removed 5 bases from V and 0 bases from J; junction bases left unmatched: 3.

This clone showed up many times. The gene calls are TRBV10-3 and TRBJ2-3; possible D gene TRBD1, 6 bases. This CDR3 is built from 14 residues. The germline V and J ends were trimmed by 6 bases and 3 bases, with 13 bases remaining between them. Per germline, CDR1 ENHRY and CDR2 SYGVKD. CDR3 amino acids: CAIRWTASTDTQYF. CDR3 in DNA: TGTGCCATCAGGTGGACAGCTTCTACAGATACGCAGTATTTT.

About this clone itself: The same CDR3 is also encoded by other DNA sequences in this sample. V usage is TRBV28 and J usage is TRBJ2-7; D is unresolved. V was shortened by 5 bases and J by 3 bases, with 5 bases between the two germline ends. CDR3 length equals 11 residues. Germline assignment: CDR1 MDHEN and CDR2 SYDVKM. CDR3 protein: CASSLNYEQYF. The CDR3 DNA sequence: TGTGCCAGCAGTCTGAACTACGAGCAGTACTTC.

A word on this clone: The identical CDR3 is also encoded by other nucleotide sequences in the sample. This rearrangement joins TRBV7-2 to TRBJ2-1; possibly TRBD2 for D (5 bases). Germline loops: CDR1 SGHTA, CDR2 FQGNSA. The V and J ends lost 1 base and 0 bases respectively, with 7 bases between them. The CDR3 loop spans 15 amino acids. The CDR3 DNA follows: TGTGCCAGCAGCTTAGAGCGGAGCTCCTACAATGAGCAGTTCTTC. Its translation: CASSLERSSYNEQFF.

This CDR3 reads CASTPGVGEKLFF. CDR3 DNA sequence: TGTGCCAGCACTCCGGGAGTTGGTGAAAAACTGTTTTTT. The chain has TRBV28 and TRBJ1-4; D remains unclear. CDR1 and CDR2 from the germline V gene are MDHEN and SYDVKM. Deletions cut 7 bases from V and 7 bases from J, with 13 bases between. The CDR3 spans 13 residues.

This clone showed up just a few times. The CDR3 region is CASSFATAGANVLTF. Here the CDR3 DNA reads TGTGCCAGCAGCTTTGCTACCGCCGGGGCCAACGTCCTGACTTTC. The chain carries TRBV11-1 and TRBJ2-6; D gene unclear. Per germline, CDR1 SGHAT and CDR2 FQDESV (reference sequence). The V end lost 3 bases, the J end lost 4 bases, and 10 bases lay between the germline ends. This CDR3 has 15 amino acids.

CDR3 DNA sequence: TGTGCCAGCAGCTTGGGAACCAAAAACATTCAGTACTTC. Residues: CASSLGTKNIQYF. The gene calls are TRBV5-4 and TRBJ2-4; the D is unclear. Germline CDR1 reads SGHNT; CDR2 reads YYREEE (reference sequence). The CDR3 runs to 13 residues. V was pared by 0 bases and J by 2 bases, with 3 bases between.

This clone appeared once. CDR3 sequence reads: CASSPGDWSYEQYF. CDR3 nucleotide sequence: TGTGCCAGCAGCCCCGGGGACTGGAGCTACGAGCAGTACTTC. The chain uses TRBV11-2 and TRBJ2-7, with TRBD2 as a possible D gene (6 bases). The germline V gene has CDR1 SGHAT and CDR2 FQNNGV. The CDR3 is 14 residues long. V gave up 5 bases and J gave up 3 bases, with 14 bases separating them.